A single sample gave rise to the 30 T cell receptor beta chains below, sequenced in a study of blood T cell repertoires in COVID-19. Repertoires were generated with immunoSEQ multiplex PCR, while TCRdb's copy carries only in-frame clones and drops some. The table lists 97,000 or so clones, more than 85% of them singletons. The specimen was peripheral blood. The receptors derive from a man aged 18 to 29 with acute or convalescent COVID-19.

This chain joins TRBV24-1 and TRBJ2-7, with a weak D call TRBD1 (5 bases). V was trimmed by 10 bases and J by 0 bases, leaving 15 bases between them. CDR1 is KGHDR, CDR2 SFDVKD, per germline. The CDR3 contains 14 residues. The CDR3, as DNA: TGTGCCACGGAAGACAGACCAACCTCCTACGAGCAGTACTTC. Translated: CATEDRPTSYEQYF.

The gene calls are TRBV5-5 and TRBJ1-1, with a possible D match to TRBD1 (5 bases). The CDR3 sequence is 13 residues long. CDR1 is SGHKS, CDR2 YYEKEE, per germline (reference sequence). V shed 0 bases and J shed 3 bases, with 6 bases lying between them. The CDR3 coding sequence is TGTGCCAGCAGCTTGGGACAGTACACTGAAGCTTTCTTT. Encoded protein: CASSLGQYTEAFF.

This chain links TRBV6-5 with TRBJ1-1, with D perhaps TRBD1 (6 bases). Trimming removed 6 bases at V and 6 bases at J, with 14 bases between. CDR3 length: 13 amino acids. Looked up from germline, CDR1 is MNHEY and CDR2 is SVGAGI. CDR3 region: CASRGRGGSEAFF. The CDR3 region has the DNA TGTGCCAGCAGAGGGAGGGGGGGCTCTGAAGCTTTCTTT.

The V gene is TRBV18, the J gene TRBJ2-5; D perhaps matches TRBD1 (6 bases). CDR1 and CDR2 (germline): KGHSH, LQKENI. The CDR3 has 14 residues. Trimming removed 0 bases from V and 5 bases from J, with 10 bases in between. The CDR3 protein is CASSPPAGVETQYF. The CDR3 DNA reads TGTGCCAGCTCACCACCGGCAGGGGTGGAGACCCAGTACTTC.

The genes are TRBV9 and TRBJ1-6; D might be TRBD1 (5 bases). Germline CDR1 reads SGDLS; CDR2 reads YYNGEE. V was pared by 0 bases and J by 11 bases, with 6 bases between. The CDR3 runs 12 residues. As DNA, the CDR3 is TGTGCCAGCAGCGTAGGACAGCCACCCCTCCACTTT. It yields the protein CASSVGQPPLHF.

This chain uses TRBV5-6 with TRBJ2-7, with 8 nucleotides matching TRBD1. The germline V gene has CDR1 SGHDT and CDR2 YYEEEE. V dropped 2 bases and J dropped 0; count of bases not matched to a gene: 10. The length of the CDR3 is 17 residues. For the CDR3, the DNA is TGTGCCAGCAGCTTAGACCCACCGGGACAGGCCTCCTACGAGCAGTACTTC. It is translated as CASSLDPPGQASYEQYF.

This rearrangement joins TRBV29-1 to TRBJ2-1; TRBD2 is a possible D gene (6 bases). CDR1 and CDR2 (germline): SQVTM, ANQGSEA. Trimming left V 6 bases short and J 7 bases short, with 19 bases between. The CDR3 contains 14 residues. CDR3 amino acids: CSVSGGFIRNEQFF. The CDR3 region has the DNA TGCAGCGTCTCCGGGGGATTTATACGGAATGAGCAGTTCTTC.

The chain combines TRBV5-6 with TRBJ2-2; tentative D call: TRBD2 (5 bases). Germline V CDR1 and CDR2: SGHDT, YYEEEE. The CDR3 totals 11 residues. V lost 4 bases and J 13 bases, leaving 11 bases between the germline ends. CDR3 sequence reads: CASSGFEGLFF. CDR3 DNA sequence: TGTGCCAGCAGCGGCTTTGAGGGGCTGTTTTTT. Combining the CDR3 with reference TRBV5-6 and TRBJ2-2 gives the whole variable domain DAGVTQSPTHLIKTRGQQVTLRCSPKSGHDTVSWYQQALGQGPQFIFQYYEEEERQRGNFPDRFSGHQFPNYSSELNVNALLLGDSALYLCASSGFEGLFFGEGSRLTVL.

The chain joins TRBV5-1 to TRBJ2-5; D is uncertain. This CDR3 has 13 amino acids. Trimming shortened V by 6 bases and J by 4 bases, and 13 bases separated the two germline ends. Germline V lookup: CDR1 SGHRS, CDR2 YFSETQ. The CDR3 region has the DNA TGCGCCAGCATCTACTCGGTTGGAGAGACCCAGTACTTC. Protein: CASIYSVGETQYF.

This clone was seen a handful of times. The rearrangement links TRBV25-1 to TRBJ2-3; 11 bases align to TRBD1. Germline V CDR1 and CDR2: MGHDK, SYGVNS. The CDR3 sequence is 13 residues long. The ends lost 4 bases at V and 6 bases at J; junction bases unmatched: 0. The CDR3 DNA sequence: TGTGCCAGCAGTGGGACAGGGGGCGATACGCAGTATTTT. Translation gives CASSGTGGDTQYF.

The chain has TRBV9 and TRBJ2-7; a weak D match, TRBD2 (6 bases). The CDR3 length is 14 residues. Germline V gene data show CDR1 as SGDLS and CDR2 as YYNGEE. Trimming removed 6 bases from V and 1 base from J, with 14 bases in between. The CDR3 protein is CASTPAGDSYEQYF. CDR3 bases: TGTGCCAGCACTCCAGCGGGCGATTCCTACGAGCAGTACTTC. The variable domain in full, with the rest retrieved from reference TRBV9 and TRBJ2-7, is DSGVTQTPKHLITATGQRVTLRCSPRSGDLSVYWYQQSLDQGLQFLIQYYNGEERAKGNILERFSAQQFPDLHSELNLSSLELGDSALYFCASTPAGDSYEQYFGPGTRLTVT.

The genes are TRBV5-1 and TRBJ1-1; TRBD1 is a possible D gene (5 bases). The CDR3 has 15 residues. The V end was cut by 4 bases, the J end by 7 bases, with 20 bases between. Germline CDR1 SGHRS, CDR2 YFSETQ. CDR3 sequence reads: CASSKDQGLGGEAFF. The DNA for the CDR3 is TGCGCCAGCAGCAAGGATCAGGGACTGGGCGGTGAAGCTTTCTTT.

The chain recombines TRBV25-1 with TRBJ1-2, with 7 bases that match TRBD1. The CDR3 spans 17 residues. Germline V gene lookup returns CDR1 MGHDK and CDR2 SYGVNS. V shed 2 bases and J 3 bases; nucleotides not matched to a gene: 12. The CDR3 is CASSEKGGTEIHYGYTF. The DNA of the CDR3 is TGTGCCAGCAGTGAAAAAGGAGGGACAGAAATCCACTATGGCTACACCTTC.

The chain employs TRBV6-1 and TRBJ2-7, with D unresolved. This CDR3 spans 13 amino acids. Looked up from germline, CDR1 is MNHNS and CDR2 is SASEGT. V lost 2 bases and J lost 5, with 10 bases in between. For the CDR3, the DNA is TGTGCCAGCAGTGAACCCAGGCCTAACGAGCAGTACTTC. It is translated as CASSEPRPNEQYF.

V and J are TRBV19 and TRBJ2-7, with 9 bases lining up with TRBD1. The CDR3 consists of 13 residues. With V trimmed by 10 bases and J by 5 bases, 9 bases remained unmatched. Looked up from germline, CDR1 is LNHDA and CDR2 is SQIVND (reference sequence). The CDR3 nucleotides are TGTGCCACAAGGGGACAGGGTTCCGACGAGCAGTACTTC. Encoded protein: CATRGQGSDEQYF.

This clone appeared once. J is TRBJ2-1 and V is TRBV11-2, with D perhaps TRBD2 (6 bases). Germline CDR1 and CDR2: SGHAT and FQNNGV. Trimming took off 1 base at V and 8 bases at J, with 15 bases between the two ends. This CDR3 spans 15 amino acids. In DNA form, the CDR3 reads TGTGCCAGCAGCTTAGTCGGGGGAGGAGCGGATGAGCAGTTCTTC. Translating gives CASSLVGGGADEQFF.

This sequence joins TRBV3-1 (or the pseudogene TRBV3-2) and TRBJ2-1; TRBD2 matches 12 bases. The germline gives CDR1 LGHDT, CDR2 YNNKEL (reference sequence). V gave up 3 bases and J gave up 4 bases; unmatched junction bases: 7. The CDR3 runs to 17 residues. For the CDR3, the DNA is TGTGCCAGCAGCCATTTACGGACTAGCGGGACTTACAATGAGCAGTTCTTC. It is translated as CASSHLRTSGTYNEQFF.

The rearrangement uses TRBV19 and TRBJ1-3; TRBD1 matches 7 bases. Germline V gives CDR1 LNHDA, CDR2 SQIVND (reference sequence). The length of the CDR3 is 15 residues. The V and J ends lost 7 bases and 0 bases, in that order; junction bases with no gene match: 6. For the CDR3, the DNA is TGTGCCAGTAAGAAGGGACAGAGCTCTGGAAACACCATATATTTT. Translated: CASKKGQSSGNTIYF.

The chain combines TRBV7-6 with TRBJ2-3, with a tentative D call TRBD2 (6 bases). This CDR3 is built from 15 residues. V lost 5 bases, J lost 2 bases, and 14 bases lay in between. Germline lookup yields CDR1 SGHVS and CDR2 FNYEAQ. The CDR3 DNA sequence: TGTGCCAGCAGCGCGGGCGGGATTTTCACAGATACGCAGTATTTT. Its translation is CASSAGGIFTDTQYF.

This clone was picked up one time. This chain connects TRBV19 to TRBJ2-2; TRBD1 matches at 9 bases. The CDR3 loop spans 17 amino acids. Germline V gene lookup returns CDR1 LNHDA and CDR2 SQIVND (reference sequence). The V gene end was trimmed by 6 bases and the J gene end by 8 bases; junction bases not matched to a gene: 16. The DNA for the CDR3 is TGTGCCAGTAGGGACCGGACAGGGGTTGATTCAAGTGGGGAGCTGTTTTTT. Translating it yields CASRDRTGVDSSGELFF.

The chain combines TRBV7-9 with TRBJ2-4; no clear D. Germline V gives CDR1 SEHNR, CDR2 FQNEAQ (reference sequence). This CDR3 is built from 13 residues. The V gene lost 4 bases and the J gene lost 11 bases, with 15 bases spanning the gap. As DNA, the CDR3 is TGTGCCAGCAGCTCGGAAACCCCCGGGTTTCAGTACTTC. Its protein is CASSSETPGFQYF.

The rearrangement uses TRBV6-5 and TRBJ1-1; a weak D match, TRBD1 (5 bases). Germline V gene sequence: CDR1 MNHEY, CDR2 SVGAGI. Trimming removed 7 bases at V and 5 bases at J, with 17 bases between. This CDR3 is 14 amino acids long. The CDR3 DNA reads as TGTGCCAGCATAAGCCGGCAGGGAGGAACTGAAGCTTTCTTT. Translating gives CASISRQGGTEAFF.

The CDR3 loop is CASSEEDRGSGNTIYF. In nucleotides, the CDR3 is TGTGCCAGCAGTGAAGAGGACAGGGGATCTGGAAACACCATATATTTT. The V gene is TRBV2, the J gene TRBJ1-3, with TRBD1 identical over 9 bases. Germline V gene sequence: CDR1 SNHLY, CDR2 FYNNEI. V lost 1 base to trimming and J lost 1 base; unmatched junction nucleotides: 2. The CDR3 loop spans 16 amino acids.

CDR3 sequence (DNA): TGCGCCAGCAGTTGGACAGCAGAAAATTCACCCCTCCACTTT. This sequence encodes CASSWTAENSPLHF. The rearrangement joins TRBV4-1 to TRBJ1-6, with D tentatively TRBD1 (6 bases). This CDR3 is 14 amino acids long. The V end was cut by 6 bases, the J end by 7 bases, with 13 bases between. Germline V lookup: CDR1 MGHRA, CDR2 YSYEKL.

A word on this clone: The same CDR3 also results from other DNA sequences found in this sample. CDR3 in amino acids: CASSIVNTEAFF. The CDR3, as DNA: TGTGCCAGCAGTATTGTAAACACTGAAGCTTTCTTT. V and J are TRBV2 and TRBJ1-1; D remains ambiguous. Trimming removed 5 bases at V and 2 bases at J, with 6 bases between. Germline values: CDR1 SNHLY, CDR2 FYNNEI. The CDR3 has 12 residues.

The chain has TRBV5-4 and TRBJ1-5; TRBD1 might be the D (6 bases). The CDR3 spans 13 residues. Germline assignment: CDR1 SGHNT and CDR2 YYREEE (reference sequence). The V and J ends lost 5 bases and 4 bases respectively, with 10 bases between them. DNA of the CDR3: TGTGCCAGCAGTTTTCAGGGGAATCAGCCCCAGCATTTT. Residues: CASSFQGNQPQHF.

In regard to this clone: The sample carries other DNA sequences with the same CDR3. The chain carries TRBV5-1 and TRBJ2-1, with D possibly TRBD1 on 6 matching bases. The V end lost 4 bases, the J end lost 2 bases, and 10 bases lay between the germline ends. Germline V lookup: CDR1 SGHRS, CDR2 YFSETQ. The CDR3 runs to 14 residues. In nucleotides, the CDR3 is TGCGCCAGCAGCACCGGACAGACCTACAATGAGCAGTTCTTC. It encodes CASSTGQTYNEQFF. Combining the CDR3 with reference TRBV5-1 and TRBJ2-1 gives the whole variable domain KAGVTQTPRYLIKTRGQQVTLSCSPISGHRSVSWYQQTPGQGLQFLFEYFSETQRNKGNFPGRFSGRQFSNSRSEMNVSTLELGDSALYLCASSTGQTYNEQFFGPGTRLTVL.

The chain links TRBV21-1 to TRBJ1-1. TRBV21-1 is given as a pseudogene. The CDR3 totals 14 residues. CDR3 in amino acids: CASTSYGERSEAFF. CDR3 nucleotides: TGTGCCAGCACCTCTTACGGGGAAAGGTCTGAAGCTTTCTTT.

CDR3 DNA sequence: TGTGCCAGCAGCAAAGAAAGGGGTAAGGACACTGAAGCTTTCTTT. Translating gives CASSKERGKDTEAFF. V usage is TRBV21-1 and J usage is TRBJ1-1; the D segment call TRBD1 is taken from the table without a DNA check. TRBV21-1 is labeled a pseudogene. The CDR3 totals 15 residues.

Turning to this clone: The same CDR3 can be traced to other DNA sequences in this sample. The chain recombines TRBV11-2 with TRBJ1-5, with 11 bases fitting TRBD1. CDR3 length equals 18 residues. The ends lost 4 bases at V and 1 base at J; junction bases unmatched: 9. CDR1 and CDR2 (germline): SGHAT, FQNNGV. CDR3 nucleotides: TGTGCCAGCAGCTCTCCGGGACAGGGGGATAAGAGCAATCAGCCCCAGCATTTT. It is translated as CASSSPGQGDKSNQPQHF.